The 26 T cell receptor beta chains given below trace back to one sample, sequenced in a study of shared clonotypes between healthy human individuals. TCRdb keeps only in-frame clones here, not all; method: immunoSEQ multiplex PCR. The sample consists of about 2.5 million clones, roughly 92% of them appearing once. Sequencing input: naive CD4+ T cells from PBMCs. As for subset: CD45RA+ positively selected. These receptors were taken from a man in his late teens or twenties in good health. Some clones in this sample may be carry-over from other donors' samples.

This chain links TRBV5-1 with TRBJ2-1; 7 bases line up with TRBD2. Germline lookup yields CDR1 SGHRS and CDR2 YFSETQ. CDR3 size: 16 residues. V was clipped by 0 bases and J by 6 bases; unmatched bases: 9. CDR3 in DNA: TGCGCCAGCAGCTTGGACCAAGCGGGAAGGTCCAATGAGCAGTTCTTC. Amino acids: CASSLDQAGRSNEQFF.

This clone was seen only once. In nucleotides, the CDR3 is TGTGCCAGCAGCCCTCGGACAGGTCAGGGGAACTATGGCTACACCTTC. Protein product: CASSPRTGQGNYGYTF. The J gene is TRBJ1-2, the V gene TRBV7-9; TRBD1 matches 7 bases. V shed 5 bases and J 2 bases; nucleotides not matched to a gene: 11. CDR1 is SEHNR and CDR2 is FQNEAQ in the germline V gene (reference sequence). There are 16 residues in the CDR3.

This clone occurred a few times. Other DNA variants within this sample encode the same CDR3. The V and J genes are TRBV5-4 and TRBJ1-1; D remains ambiguous. Germline CDR1 reads SGHNT; CDR2 reads YYREEE (reference sequence). V was cut by 4 bases and J by 0 bases, with 7 bases left in between. The CDR3 has 13 residues. CDR3 coding DNA: TGTGCCAGCAGCGGAGGGTTGAACACTGAAGCTTTCTTT. It encodes CASSGGLNTEAFF.

The V and J genes are TRBV19 and TRBJ2-1, with D unresolved. The length of the CDR3 is 12 residues. Trimming took 5 bases from V and 5 from J, leaving 7 bases between them. Germline V CDR1 and CDR2: LNHDA, SQIVND (reference sequence). CDR3 in amino acids: CASSRRNNEQFF. In DNA form, the CDR3 reads TGTGCCAGTAGTCGCCGTAACAATGAGCAGTTCTTC.

This sequence joins TRBV5-4 and TRBJ2-5; D is possibly TRBD1 (7 bases). This CDR3 region has 15 residues. Germline V CDR1 and CDR2: SGHNT, YYREEE (reference sequence). The V end lost 1 base, the J end lost 5 bases, and 15 bases lay between the germline ends. CDR3 sequence: CASSLRQGGGETQYF. For the CDR3, the DNA is TGTGCCAGCAGCTTGCGTCAGGGGGGCGGCGAGACCCAGTACTTC. The full variable domain, completed using reference TRBV5-4 and TRBJ2-5, is ETGVTQSPTHLIKTRGQQVTLRCSSQSGHNTVSWYQQALGQGPQFIFQYYREEENGRGNFPPRFSGLQFPNYSSELNVNALELDDSALYLCASSLRQGGGETQYFGPGTRLLVL.

As regards this clone: This same CDR3 is encoded by further DNA sequences in the sample. The CDR3 DNA follows: TGTGCCAGCAGCGCTAGCGACTACGAGCAGTACTTC. Translated, it gives CASSASDYEQYF. The rearrangement joins TRBV9 to TRBJ2-7; D perhaps matches TRBD2 (6 bases). This CDR3 comprises 12 residues. Germline lookup yields CDR1 SGDLS and CDR2 YYNGEE. With 3 bases removed from V and 3 bases from J, the gap between germline ends came to 7 bases. Full variable domain (outside the CDR3, taken from reference TRBV9 and TRBJ2-7): DSGVTQTPKHLITATGQRVTLRCSPRSGDLSVYWYQQSLDQGLQFLIQYYNGEERAKGNILERFSAQQFPDLHSELNLSSLELGDSALYFCASSASDYEQYFGPGTRLTVT.

The chain links TRBV6-1 to TRBJ1-3, with D possibly TRBD1 on 5 matching bases. Trimming stripped 7 bases from V and 0 bases from J, with 7 bases between. CDR3 length equals 13 residues. CDR1 and CDR2 from the germline V gene are MNHNS and SASEGT. The CDR3 region is CASIGASGNTIYF. For the CDR3, the DNA is TGTGCCAGCATCGGGGCCTCTGGAAACACCATATATTTT.

The rearrangement joins TRBV5-1 to TRBJ2-5; a possible D gene is TRBD2 (5 bases). Trimming took 5 bases from V and 7 from J, leaving 9 bases between them. Germline CDR1 and CDR2: SGHRS and YFSETQ. The CDR3 covers 11 residues. This CDR3 is CASRLEGTQYF. The CDR3 coding sequence is TGCGCCAGCAGACTAGAGGGGACCCAGTACTTC.

This chain joins TRBV5-5 and TRBJ2-2; the D call may be TRBD1 or TRBD2 (5 bases each). Trimming left V 1 base short and J 1 base short, with 11 bases between. This CDR3 comprises 16 residues. Germline CDR1 SGHKS, CDR2 YYEKEE (reference sequence). The CDR3 nucleotides read TGTGCCAGCAGCTTGATAGGGACGGGGAACACCGGGGAGCTGTTTTTT. It specifies CASSLIGTGNTGELFF.

The CDR3 region has the DNA TGTGCCAGCAGCAGCCCCAGGGATTCTAATGAAAAACTGTTTTTT. This translates into CASSSPRDSNEKLFF. The rearrangement links TRBV28 to TRBJ1-4; tentative D call: TRBD1 (5 bases). Trimming cost V 6 bases and J 3 bases, with 14 bases left between them. Germline lookup yields CDR1 MDHEN and CDR2 SYDVKM. The CDR3 is 15 amino acids.

This chain joins TRBV5-1 and TRBJ2-7, with D possibly TRBD2 on 6 matching bases. The CDR3 is 13 amino acids. CDR1 and CDR2 (germline): SGHRS, YFSETQ. V gave up 7 bases and J gave up 1 base, with 12 bases separating them. The CDR3 nucleotides are TGCGCCAGCGCGACTGGGGGGTCCTACGAGCAGTACTTC. Its translation: CASATGGSYEQYF.

This clone was picked up one time. The chain has TRBV19 and TRBJ1-1, with 10 nucleotides matching TRBD1. The V segment lost 6 bases and the J segment 4 bases; nucleotides outside the gene matches: 11. Germline CDR1 LNHDA, CDR2 SQIVND (reference sequence). The CDR3 covers 16 residues. CDR3 sequence reads: CASSPGTGQGTTEAFF. The DNA of the CDR3 is TGTGCCAGTAGCCCAGGGACGGGACAGGGGACCACTGAAGCTTTCTTT.

The chain links TRBV19 to TRBJ1-3, with 8 bases matching TRBD1. The CDR3 runs 17 residues. Germline CDR1 is LNHDA and CDR2 is SQIVND (reference sequence). V shed 9 bases and J 0 bases; nucleotides not matched to a gene: 13. The CDR3 DNA follows: TGTGCCAGAATAGGGGGACAGGTGCTTAGCTCTGGAAACACCATATATTTT. Translation: CARIGGQVLSSGNTIYF. The variable domain in full, with the rest retrieved from reference TRBV19 and TRBJ1-3, is DGGITQSPKYLFRKEGQNVTLSCEQNLNHDAMYWYRQDPGQGLRLIYYSQIVNDFQKGDIAEGYSVSREKKESFPLTVTSAQKNPTAFYLCARIGGQVLSSGNTIYFGEGSWLTVV.

The V call is TRBV13, the J call TRBJ2-5, with TRBD1 as a possible D gene (6 bases). Germline assignment: CDR1 PRHDT and CDR2 FYEKMQ (reference sequence). V lost 4 bases and J 7 bases, leaving 25 bases between the germline ends. The CDR3 sequence is 17 residues long. CDR3 DNA: TGTGCCAGCAGCTCTATTCTTGCACAGGGTGGGTGGGGGACCCAGTACTTC. Translated: CASSSILAQGGWGTQYF.

The chain recombines TRBV5-3 with TRBJ2-6; TRBD1 agrees at 9 bases. TRBV5-3 falls under the ORF class, with uncertain function. The CDR3 runs 21 residues. The J segment lost 1 base and the V segment lost 4 bases, leaving 18 bases of the junction unmatched. CDR3 sequence (DNA): TGTGCCAGAAGCCCCGGACAGGGGATGAAATATGTAGAGTCTGGGGCCAACGTCCTGACTTTC. Encoded protein: CARSPGQGMKYVESGANVLTF.

Written as DNA, the CDR3 is TGCGCCAGCGGTGGGGGCATTAGCTACGAGCAGTACTTC. Translation gives CASGGGISYEQYF. The rearrangement links TRBV10-2 to TRBJ2-5; D is possibly TRBD1 (6 bases). Matching the DNA end better, TRBJ2-7 makes the J call doubtful. This CDR3 region has 13 residues. The germline gives CDR1 WSHSY, CDR2 SAAADI.

The chain joins TRBV5-1 to TRBJ2-1, with a tentative D call TRBD2 (6 bases). Germline CDR1 SGHRS, CDR2 YFSETQ. Trimming cost V 4 bases and J 11 bases, with 22 bases left between them. The CDR3 consists of 15 residues. The CDR3: CASSPEGGLSPKQFF. The CDR3 coding sequence is TGCGCCAGCAGCCCGGAGGGTGGGCTGTCCCCAAAGCAGTTCTTC.

The chain employs TRBV7-3 and TRBJ2-6; D is uncertain. V was cut by 5 bases and J by 3 bases, with 11 bases left in between. CDR3 length: 15 residues. Germline V gene lookup returns CDR1 SGHTA and CDR2 FQGTGA. The DNA for the CDR3 is TGTGCCAGCAGCCCTCGGCCGTTTGGGGCCAACGTCCTGACTTTC. It translates to CASSPRPFGANVLTF.

V usage is TRBV18 and J usage is TRBJ2-1; D ambiguous. Trimming removed 4 bases at V and 4 bases at J, with 11 bases between. The CDR3 sequence is 14 residues long. CDR1 and CDR2 (germline): KGHSH, LQKENI. CDR3 amino acids: CASSLINSYNEQFF. CDR3 nucleotide sequence: TGTGCCAGCTCACTAATAAACTCTTACAATGAGCAGTTCTTC.

The rearrangement uses TRBV14 and TRBJ2-7; 9 nucleotides align to TRBD1. CDR3 length: 14 amino acids. V trimming: 4 bases; J trimming: 4 bases; junction bases outside the gene matches: 5. Germline V gene data show CDR1 as SGHDN and CDR2 as FVKESK. The CDR3 sequence: CASSPDRGGYEQYF. The CDR3 DNA reads TGTGCCAGCAGCCCCGACAGGGGGGGGTACGAGCAGTACTTC.

This clone has a single count. The chain recombines TRBV2 with TRBJ2-2, with TRBD2 identical over 9 bases. This CDR3 has 14 residues. V lost 6 bases to trimming and J lost 6 bases; unmatched junction nucleotides: 5. Germline V lookup: CDR1 SNHLY, CDR2 FYNNEI. In DNA, the CDR3 is TGTGCCAGCAGGATAGCGGGAGAAGCCGGGGAGCTGTTTTTT. The encoded protein is CASRIAGEAGELFF.

The CDR3 region has the DNA TGCAGCGCCTTGTTGAGGGAAAAACTGTTTTTT. This sequence encodes CSALLREKLFF. V usage is TRBV29-1 and J usage is TRBJ1-4; D call uncertain. V dropped 7 bases and J dropped 8 bases, with 11 bases sitting between them. CDR3 size: 11 residues. Germline lookup yields CDR1 SQVTM and CDR2 ANQGSEA. Full variable domain (outside the CDR3, taken from reference TRBV29-1 and TRBJ1-4): SAVISQKPSRDICQRGTSLTIQCQVDSQVTMMFWYRQQPGQSLTLIATANQGSEATYESGFVIDKFPISRPNLTFSTLTVSNMSPEDSSIYLCSALLREKLFFGSGTQLSVL.

This rearrangement joins TRBV29-1 to TRBJ2-7; 10 positions agree with TRBD2. Trimming cost V 4 bases and J 6 bases; bases outside gene matches: 9. Germline loops: CDR1 SQVTM, CDR2 ANQGSEA. The CDR3 loop spans 14 amino acids. CDR3 nucleotide sequence: TGCAGCGTTGGGGGTCTAGCGGGAGTCCTCGAGCAGTACTTC. Protein: CSVGGLAGVLEQYF.

J is TRBJ2-4 and V is TRBV6-1; tentatively, D is TRBD1 (5 bases). The CDR3 runs 14 residues. Deletions cut 3 bases from V and 6 bases from J, with 12 bases between. The V gene's germline CDR1 is MNHNS and CDR2 SASEGT. CDR3 region: CASSDQGLGNIQYF. The CDR3 region has the DNA TGTGCCAGCAGTGATCAGGGTTTAGGAAACATTCAGTACTTC.

This chain connects TRBV6-5 to TRBJ2-5; TRBD2 aligns across 9 bases. Germline assignment: CDR1 MNHEY and CDR2 SVGAGI. The junction had 4 bases not matched to a gene; V was cut back by 7 bases and J by 4 bases. The CDR3 contains 13 residues. The CDR3 bases are TGTGCCAGCAAATTAGCGGGAGCAGAGACCCAGTACTTC. Translated: CASKLAGAETQYF.

As regards this clone: The same CDR3 is also encoded by other DNA sequences in this sample. The genes are TRBV4-3 and TRBJ2-3, with 10 bases aligning to TRBD2. This CDR3 spans 14 amino acids. Germline trimming cut 4 bases from V and 3 bases from J; bases unmatched to any gene: 1. CDR1 LGHNA and CDR2 YSLEER come from the germline V gene. The CDR3 DNA sequence: TGCGCCAGCAGCCCTAGCGGGAGTACAGATACGCAGTATTTT. Its protein product is CASSPSGSTDTQYF.